The rows below give T cell receptor beta chains drawn from one sample of a study of T cell responses to AZD1222 COVID-19 vaccine. Repertoires were generated with immunoSEQ multiplex PCR, while TCRdb's copy carries only in-frame clones and drops some. The sample holds roughly 140,000 clones, more than 75% seen once. Sequenced material: peripheral blood, taken 28 days after the second AZD1222 dose. Every receptor here comes from an adult who received the AZD1222 COVID-19 vaccine. Both conserved end residues are part of each CDR3. D genes are given only for firm matches. The listing skips clone size in some rows; elsewhere it reads once, few, many or a size class.

.	.	TRBV4-3	TRBJ2-6	CASSQGQGAHLGANVLTF	TGCGCCAGCAGCCAAGGACAAGGGGCGCATCTCGGGGCCAACGTCCTGACTTTC
.	.	TRBV18	TRBJ2-1	CASSTRGASGYYNEQFF	TGTGCCAGCTCGACCCGGGGGGCTAGCGGATATTACAATGAGCAGTTCTTC
.	.	TRBV14	TRBJ2-1	CASSQVTDRKRNEQFF	TGTGCCAGCAGCCAAGTAACGGACAGAAAGCGAAATGAGCAGTTCTTC
.	.	TRBV6-5	TRBJ2-2	CASSLGLNTGELFF	TGTGCCAGCAGTCTCGGGCTAAACACCGGGGAGCTGTTTTTT
.	.	TRBV5-6	TRBJ2-7	CASSPPRGTEQYF	TGTGCCAGCAGCCCTCCGAGGGGCACCGAGCAGTACTTC
.	.	TRBV28	TRBJ1-2	CASSMTWADYGYTF	TGTGCCAGCTCGATGACCTGGGCAGACTATGGCTACACCTTC
TRBD1	.	TRBV6-1	TRBJ1-1	CASSEAHGTVFRAFF	TGTGCCAGCAGTGAAGCGCACGGGACAGTCTTTAGAGCTTTCTTT
TRBD1	.	TRBV5-1	TRBJ2-1	CASSLEQGFGEQFF	TGCGCCAGCAGCTTGGAACAGGGGTTCGGTGAGCAGTTCTTC
.	.	TRBV20-1	TRBJ2-7	CSAPMAYEQYF	TGCAGTGCCCCGATGGCCTACGAGCAGTACTTC
.	.	TRBV7-9	TRBJ1-1	CASSLWGTEAFF	TGTGCCAGCAGCTTATGGGGCACTGAAGCTTTCTTT
.	.	TRBV5-1	TRBJ1-5	CASSLDGDGNQPQHF	TGCGCCAGCAGCTTGGACGGAGATGGCAATCAGCCCCAGCATTTT
TRBD2	once	TRBV28	TRBJ2-2	CASSLLGTSLRELFF	TGTGCCAGCAGTTTACTAGGGACTAGTCTCCGGGAGCTGTTTTTT
.	.	TRBV19	TRBJ2-3	CASSTGGGADTQYF	TGTGCCAGTAGTACGGGGGGCGGTGCGGATACGCAGTATTTT
TRBD1	.	TRBV6-2/TRBV6-3	TRBJ1-6	CASSYDSGTGSSPLHF	TGTGCCAGCAGTTATGACTCCGGGACAGGGTCGTCACCCCTCCACTTT
TRBD2	.	TRBV18	TRBJ2-1	CASSPLTSGQTYNEQFF	TGTGCCAGCTCACCACTGACTAGCGGGCAGACCTACAATGAGCAGTTCTTC
.	.	TRBV29-1	TRBJ1-1	CSVGEGRAFF	TGCAGCGTTGGGGAGGGTCGGGCTTTCTTT
TRBD1	few	TRBV4-1	TRBJ1-5	CASSHGQDSNQPQHF	TGCGCCAGCAGCCATGGACAGGATAGCAATCAGCCCCAGCATTTT
.	.	TRBV5-1	TRBJ2-3	CASSYSGGTDTQYF	TGCGCCAGCAGCTATAGTGGCGGCACAGATACGCAGTATTTT
TRBD1	.	TRBV6-5	TRBJ2-5	CASSIRGETQYF	TGTGCCAGCAGCATCAGGGGGGAGACCCAGTACTTC
TRBD1	once	TRBV29-1	TRBJ1-2	CSVPIEAGGGYGGYTF	TGCAGCGTCCCCATCGAGGCAGGGGGCGGGTATGGGGGCTACACCTTC
.	.	TRBV18	TRBJ1-1	CASSPRAGNTEAFF	TGTGCCAGCTCACCACGAGCCGGGAACACTGAAGCTTTCTTT
.	.	TRBV7-6	TRBJ2-2	CASSLDNRAGELFF	TGTGCCAGCAGCTTAGATAACAGGGCCGGGGAGCTGTTTTTT
TRBD1	.	TRBV5-1	TRBJ2-5	CASSLGDSQETQYF	TGCGCCAGCAGCCTGGGGGACAGCCAAGAGACCCAGTACTTC
TRBD1	.	TRBV10-3	TRBJ1-5	CAISESTGKNQPQHF	TGTGCCATCAGTGAGTCGACAGGGAAAAATCAGCCCCAGCATTTT
.	.	TRBV7-2	TRBJ2-1	CASSLGWGDEQFF	TGTGCCAGCAGCTTAGGGTGGGGAGATGAGCAGTTCTTC
.	.	TRBV29-1	TRBJ2-1	CSVVPGNNEQFF	TGCAGCGTTGTCCCAGGGAACAATGAGCAGTTCTTC
.	.	TRBV7-3	TRBJ2-5	CASSLGEEETQYF	TGTGCCAGCAGCTTAGGCGAAGAAGAGACCCAGTACTTC
TRBD2	once	TRBV3-1/TRBV3-2	TRBJ2-7	CASSQVPAGTSGSYEQYF	TGTGCCAGCAGCCAAGTGCCCGCGGGGACTAGCGGTTCCTACGAGCAGTACTTC
TRBD2	.	TRBV19	TRBJ2-7	CASSIFGGKAYEQYF	TGTGCCAGTAGTATATTCGGGGGGAAGGCCTACGAGCAGTACTTC